One sample yielded the 23 T cell receptor beta chains listed below, sequenced in a study of T cell changes during pregnancy in multiple sclerosis. TCRdb's copy holds only in-frame clones and misses some; the assay was immunoSEQ multiplex PCR. The table shows tens of thousands of clones, with approximately 91% occurring only once. The source was CD4+ T cells from peripheral blood mononuclear cells, collected after pregnancy. Receptors were obtained from a female donor in good health, enrolled as a control in a pregnancy study.

The V call is TRBV9, the J call TRBJ1-2, with D possibly TRBD1 on 6 matching bases. Germline V gene lookup returns CDR1 SGDLS and CDR2 YYNGEE. V lost 3 bases to trimming and J lost 5 bases, with 14 bases between them. The CDR3 consists of 14 residues. The CDR3 region has the DNA TGTGCCAGCAGCGCCCTTTCAGGGGTTTATGGCTACACCTTC. Residues: CASSALSGVYGYTF.

The chain has TRBV7-2 and TRBJ1-3; D ambiguous. The germline V gene encodes CDR1 SGHTA and CDR2 FQGNSA. Trimming removed 2 bases at V and 2 bases at J, with 13 bases between. There are 16 residues in the CDR3. Here the CDR3 reads CASSLNPGSAGNTIYF. The CDR3 DNA follows: TGTGCCAGCAGCTTAAATCCGGGTTCTGCTGGAAACACCATATATTTT.

The chain couples TRBV29-1 to TRBJ2-5, with a tentative D call TRBD2 (5 bases). V lost 4 bases, J lost 3 bases, and 6 bases lay in between. CDR1 SQVTM and CDR2 ANQGSEA come from the germline V gene. The length of the CDR3 is 11 residues. The CDR3, as DNA: TGCAGCGTTGGGACTGAAGAGACCCAGTACTTC. Translation: CSVGTEETQYF.

Here the CDR3 reads CASSLNTGELFF. The CDR3 DNA is TGTGCCAGCTCACTAAACACCGGGGAGCTGTTTTTT. The rearrangement links TRBV18 to TRBJ2-2; D is ambiguous. Looked up from germline, CDR1 is KGHSH and CDR2 is LQKENI. With 4 bases removed from V and 2 bases from J, the gap between germline ends came to 2 bases. The CDR3 extends over 12 amino acids.

The chain links TRBV5-6 to TRBJ2-1, with D perhaps matching TRBD2 (7 bases). Trimming pared 0 bases from V and 5 bases from J, leaving 12 bases between. The germline V gene encodes CDR1 SGHDT and CDR2 YYEEEE. The CDR3 is made up of 15 amino acids. The CDR3 sequence is CASSLGWGGHNEQFF. CDR3 in DNA: TGTGCCAGCAGCTTGGGGTGGGGGGGCCACAATGAGCAGTTCTTC.

This clone was seen only once. This chain uses TRBV6-6 with TRBJ2-7, with 7 bases identical to TRBD1. This CDR3 comprises 16 residues. Germline trimming cut 0 bases from V and 2 bases from J; bases unmatched to any gene: 7. Germline lookup yields CDR1 MNHNY and CDR2 SVGAGI (reference sequence). CDR3 nucleotide sequence: TGTGCCAGCAGTTACTCCACGACAGGGCCCCCCTACGAGCAGTACTTC. Translated, it gives CASSYSTTGPPYEQYF.

The chain combines TRBV27 with TRBJ2-7; 7 bases are a match to TRBD1. Germline V CDR1 and CDR2: MNHEY, SMNVEV (reference sequence). CDR3 length equals 15 residues. J lost 4 bases, V lost 6 bases, and 12 bases had no gene match. Written as DNA, the CDR3 is TGTGCCAGCAGACCAATTACGGGACAGAATTACGAGCAGTACTTC. Its translation: CASRPITGQNYEQYF.

V usage is TRBV14 and J usage is TRBJ1-1; a weak D match, TRBD1 (5 bases). The ends were cut back, 4 bases at V and 11 bases at J, with 17 bases in the middle. Germline assignment: CDR1 SGHDN and CDR2 FVKESK. CDR3 size: 13 residues. Here the CDR3 DNA reads TGTGCCAGCAGCCGCAAAGCCGCAGGGTGGGCTTTCTTT. Translated, it gives CASSRKAAGWAFF. Full variable domain (remainder filled in from reference TRBV14 and TRBJ1-1): EAGVTQFPSHSVIEKGQTVTLRCDPISGHDNLYWYRRVMGKEIKFLLHFVKESKQDESGMPNNRFLAERTGGTYSTLKVQPAELEDSGVYFCASSRKAAGWAFFGQGTRLTVV.

This clone was seen only a few times. The gene calls are TRBV6-5 and TRBJ1-2, with TRBD1 matching 7 bases. Per germline, CDR1 MNHEY and CDR2 SVGAGI. Trimming at V came to 3 bases and at J to 8 bases, leaving 9 bases not matched to a gene. CDR3 length equals 14 residues. The CDR3 spells CASSYLQGSGGYTF. The DNA for the CDR3 is TGTGCCAGCAGTTATCTACAGGGGTCTGGAGGCTACACCTTC.

The V and J genes are TRBV25-1 and TRBJ2-7; 12 bases match TRBD2. With 8 bases clipped from V and 7 bases from J, the junction kept 6 bases outside the gene matches. The length of the CDR3 is 13 residues. Germline V CDR1 and CDR2: MGHDK, SYGVNS. CDR3 sequence reads: CASSSGGAGEQYF. The CDR3 nucleotides are TGTGCCAGCTCTAGCGGGGGGGCTGGGGAGCAGTACTTC.

The chain combines TRBV19 with TRBJ2-1; TRBD1 matches 9 bases. With 3 bases clipped from V and 2 bases from J, the junction kept 2 bases outside the gene matches. The CDR3 loop spans 15 amino acids. CDR1 and CDR2 (germline): LNHDA, SQIVND (reference sequence). CDR3 residues: CASSIGTGTYNEQFF. CDR3 DNA sequence: TGTGCCAGTAGTATCGGGACAGGGACCTACAATGAGCAGTTCTTC.

This chain links TRBV5-6 with TRBJ1-2; the D gene is possibly TRBD1 (5 bases). Looked up from germline, CDR1 is SGHDT and CDR2 is YYEEEE. This CDR3 has 14 amino acids. V was clipped by 4 bases and J by 8 bases, with 18 bases between them. CDR3 amino acids: CASSAQDLLGGYTF. The CDR3 region has the DNA TGTGCCAGCAGCGCACAGGATTTGCTTGGAGGCTACACCTTC.

This chain connects TRBV7-8 to TRBJ2-7; a weak D match, TRBD1 (5 bases). Germline values: CDR1 SGHVS, CDR2 FQNEAQ. CDR3 length: 14 amino acids. Deletions cut 4 bases from V and 2 bases from J, with 12 bases between. The CDR3 is CASSSTDRAYEQYF. The DNA for the CDR3 is TGTGCCAGCAGCTCGACAGACAGAGCCTACGAGCAGTACTTC.

The gene calls are TRBV5-1 and TRBJ2-1; 11 bases fit TRBD2. J was trimmed by 8 bases and V by 4 bases; bases with no gene match: 8. Germline values: CDR1 SGHRS, CDR2 YFSETQ. The CDR3 runs 15 residues. CDR3 bases: TGCGCCAGCAGCCCGGACCTAGCGGGAGGCTATGAGCAGTTCTTC. Translated, it gives CASSPDLAGGYEQFF.

The V and J genes are TRBV18 and TRBJ1-5, with 7 bases identical to TRBD1. There are 18 residues in the CDR3. V was clipped by 3 bases and J by 0 bases; unmatched bases: 11. Germline CDR1 KGHSH, CDR2 LQKENI. CDR3 sequence reads: CASSPRPPDRVSNQPQHF. The CDR3 bases are TGTGCCAGCTCACCCCGCCCTCCTGACAGGGTTAGCAATCAGCCCCAGCATTTT.

The chain recombines TRBV7-2 with TRBJ2-4; 7 bases agree with TRBD2. V was pared by 4 bases and J by 12 bases, with 3 bases of the junction left unmatched. Looked up from germline, CDR1 is SGHTA and CDR2 is FQGNSA. The CDR3 has 11 amino acids. CDR3 bases: TGTGCCAGCAGCTCACTAGCGAGTCAGTACTTC. Protein: CASSSLASQYF. Supplemented by reference TRBV7-2 and TRBJ2-4, the full variable domain reads GAGVSQSPSNKVTEKGKDVELRCDPISGHTALYWYRQSLGQGLEFLIYFQGNSAPDKSGLPSDRFSAERTGGSVSTLTIQRTQQEDSAVYLCASSSLASQYFGAGTRLSVL.

V and J are TRBV2 and TRBJ1-1; the D gene is possibly TRBD1 (6 bases). Trimming shortened V by 7 bases and J by 1 base, and 10 bases separated the two germline ends. This CDR3 region has 13 residues. Germline CDR1 reads SNHLY; CDR2 reads FYNNEI. For the CDR3, the DNA is TGTGCCAGCAAGGGACAACCGAACACTGAAGCTTTCTTT. This codes for CASKGQPNTEAFF.

V gene TRBV19 combines with J gene TRBJ1-2; D not resolved. The CDR3 covers 16 residues. The germline V gene has CDR1 LNHDA and CDR2 SQIVND (reference sequence). V was pared by 6 bases and J by 4 bases, with 21 bases between. This CDR3 is CASSPPGERVRYGYTF. The CDR3, as DNA: TGTGCCAGTAGCCCCCCTGGGGAGAGGGTCCGCTATGGCTACACCTTC.

CDR3 nucleotide sequence: TGTGCCAGCAGCGTAGGGTCAGACTCCTACGAGCAGTACTTC. Translated, it gives CASSVGSDSYEQYF. The V and J genes are TRBV9 and TRBJ2-7; the D is unclear. The germline V and J ends were trimmed by 0 bases and 0 bases, with 7 bases remaining between them. CDR3 size: 14 residues. The germline CDR1 and CDR2 sequences are SGDLS and YYNGEE.

V usage is TRBV7-2 and J usage is TRBJ2-3; 7 positions agree with TRBD2. V trimming: 6 bases; J trimming: 0 bases; junction bases outside the gene matches: 6. The CDR3 runs 15 residues. Germline CDR1 SGHTA, CDR2 FQGNSA. CDR3 in amino acids: CASRAGLSSTDTQYF. As DNA, the CDR3 is TGTGCCAGCAGAGCGGGATTATCTAGCACAGATACGCAGTATTTT.

The V gene is TRBV27, the J gene TRBJ1-2; 8 bases are a match to TRBD1. The CDR3 covers 14 residues. Germline assignment: CDR1 MNHEY and CDR2 SMNVEV (reference sequence). V trimming: 5 bases; J trimming: 5 bases; junction bases outside the gene matches: 7. The CDR3 protein is CASSLAGQAYGYTF. CDR3 DNA: TGTGCCAGCAGTCTCGCGGGACAGGCTTATGGCTACACCTTC.

This clone was found once. This chain connects TRBV30 to TRBJ1-2; 9 nucleotides line up with TRBD1. V shed 3 bases, J shed 6 bases, and the junction held 17 bases outside the gene matches. This CDR3 contains 17 residues. Germline values: CDR1 GTSNPN, CDR2 SVGIG (reference sequence). The DNA for the CDR3 is TGTGCCTGGAGGAGAGTCGGGACAGGGTACCCGCCCGATGGCTACACCTTC. Amino acid sequence: CAWRRVGTGYPPDGYTF.

Details on this clone: In the same sample, other DNA sequences code for this CDR3. The chain carries TRBV11-2 and TRBJ2-7; perhaps TRBD1 as D (5 bases). CDR3 length: 13 residues. V was shortened by 5 bases and J by 3 bases, with 11 bases between the two germline ends. Germline V gene sequence: CDR1 SGHAT, CDR2 FQNNGV. In DNA, the CDR3 is TGTGCCAGCAGCCTAGGGGCCCTCTACGAGCAGTACTTC. Protein sequence: CASSLGALYEQYF.